These 8 T cell receptor beta chains were sequenced from one sample in a study of cytotoxic CD8 clonotypes in ibrutinib-treated CLL. Libraries were prepared by immunoSEQ multiplex PCR; TCRdb keeps only in-frame clonotypes and omits some of them. Of some 140,000 clones in the sample, over 60% were seen once. The material sequenced was PBMCs, taken after 12 months of ibrutinib treatment. Source of these receptors: a human donor with chronic lymphocytic leukemia.

On this clone itself: The identical CDR3 is also encoded by other nucleotide sequences in the sample. The chain recombines TRBV18 with TRBJ2-3; D remains ambiguous. Germline V gives CDR1 KGHSH, CDR2 LQKENI. CDR3 size: 11 residues. Trimming removed 2 bases from V and 6 bases from J, with 3 bases in between. The chain's CDR3 is CASSPGDTQYF. CDR3 nucleotide sequence: TGTGCCAGCTCACCAGGGGATACGCAGTATTTT.

The gene calls are TRBV9 and TRBJ2-5; D gene uncertain. Germline-derived CDR1 and CDR2 are SGDLS and YYNGEE. The CDR3 spans 13 residues. The germline V and J ends were trimmed by 3 bases and 5 bases, with 11 bases remaining between them. CDR3 in DNA: TGTGCCAGCAGCGCCCGAATCAGGGAGACCCAGTACTTC. It translates to CASSARIRETQYF.

This chain links TRBV7-6 with TRBJ2-1; the D gene is possibly TRBD2 (7 bases). With 6 bases removed from V and 5 bases from J, the gap between germline ends came to 29 bases. In germline, CDR1 is SGHVS, CDR2 FNYEAQ. The CDR3 consists of 19 residues. Written as DNA, the CDR3 is TGTGCCAGCAGATACAGGGTCGGGGAAGCGGGACCACGGGACAATGAGCAGTTCTTC. It is translated as CASRYRVGEAGPRDNEQFF.

The chain joins TRBV28 to TRBJ2-7, with D possibly called TRBD1 or TRBD2 (5 bases each). Germline V gene data show CDR1 as MDHEN and CDR2 as SYDVKM. V was shortened by 2 bases and J by 5 bases, with 13 bases between the two germline ends. The CDR3 spans 14 residues. CDR3 nucleotide sequence: TGTGCCAGCAGTTTAATGCTACGGGGCGACGAGCAGTACTTC. This gives the protein CASSLMLRGDEQYF.

Only one count was recorded for this clone. CDR3 loop: CAWSVRWEGGDQPQHF. The DNA of the CDR3 is TGTGCCTGGAGTGTACGGTGGGAAGGGGGGGATCAGCCCCAGCATTTT. The chain couples TRBV30 to TRBJ1-5; D possibly corresponds to TRBD1 (6 bases). Germline values: CDR1 GTSNPN, CDR2 SVGIG (reference sequence). The V end was cut by 0 bases, the J end by 5 bases, with 17 bases between. This CDR3 is built from 16 residues. Using reference TRBV30 and TRBJ1-5 for the parts outside the CDR3, the full variable domain is SQTIHQWPATLVQPVGSPLSLECTVEGTSNPNLYWYRQAAGRGLQLLFYSVGIGQISSEVPQNLSASRPQDRQFILSSKKLLLSDSGFYLCAWSVRWEGGDQPQHFGDGTRLSIL.

The chain couples TRBV9 to TRBJ1-1; 7 bases are a match to TRBD1. This CDR3 region has 16 residues. The germline CDR1 and CDR2 sequences are SGDLS and YYNGEE. Trimming took 0 bases from V and 5 from J; bases not matched to a gene: 10. The CDR3 DNA reads TGTGCCAGCAGCGTAGCTCCCTCCACCAGGGGGACTGAAGCTTTCTTT. Translated: CASSVAPSTRGTEAFF. Combining the CDR3 with reference TRBV9 and TRBJ1-1 gives the whole variable domain DSGVTQTPKHLITATGQRVTLRCSPRSGDLSVYWYQQSLDQGLQFLIQYYNGEERAKGNILERFSAQQFPDLHSELNLSSLELGDSALYFCASSVAPSTRGTEAFFGQGTRLTVV.

The J gene is TRBJ2-3, the V gene TRBV5-4, with a tentative D call TRBD2 (6 bases). This CDR3 spans 16 amino acids. Trimming shortened V by 5 bases and J by 2 bases, and 18 bases separated the two germline ends. The germline V gene has CDR1 SGHNT and CDR2 YYREEE (reference sequence). CDR3 sequence (DNA): TGTGCCAGCAGAGAGAATAGCGGTTTTCCCACAGATACGCAGTATTTT. Protein product: CASRENSGFPTDTQYF.

The chain has TRBV6-1 and TRBJ2-1; 8 positions agree with TRBD1. The CDR3 is 16 residues long. J gave up 4 bases and V 3 bases, and 8 bases lay outside the gene matches. CDR1 is MNHNS, CDR2 SASEGT, per germline. The CDR3 DNA follows: TGTGCCAGCAGTGATGTGAGGGGGACAGGATACAATGAGCAGTTCTTC. Amino acid sequence: CASSDVRGTGYNEQFF.